Listed below are T cell receptor beta chains from one sample, sequenced in a study of blood T cells in healthy people across ages. TCRdb reanalysed the 5' RACE reads using MiXCR and keeps one entry per CDR3 protein. Of roughly 1.6 million distinct CDR3 sequences detected, about 31% appear once; the ten largest clones hold about 11%. The sample comprised blood. The receptors stem from a woman aged 25 to 39 in good health. Both conserved end residues are part of each CDR3. The D gene is left open where the match is weak. The size of a clone is reported for some rows only, either as once, few or many, or as a class for expanded clones.

>TRBJ2-7|-|many|TRBV20-1
TGCAGTGCTAGAGATCGGGTTGGTACCTACGAGCAGTACTTC
CSARDRVGTYEQYF
>TRBJ2-1|TRBD2|few|TRBV7-9
TGTGCCGGTCTGACTAGCGGGGGACCCTACAATGAGCAGTTCTTC
CAGLTSGGPYNEQFF
>TRBJ2-5|-|many|TRBV27
TGTGCCAGCAGTCCTGAAACGGGGGCGGAGACCCAGTACTTC
CASSPETGAETQYF
>TRBJ2-1|-|few|TRBV20-1
TGCAGTGCTATTCCGGGGGCGGATGAGCAGTTCTTC
CSAIPGADEQFF
>TRBJ1-1|-|few|TRBV20-1
TGCAGTGCTCCTGTCTCAATCCCAGGGCAGCATGAAGCTTTCTTT
CSAPVSIPGQHEAFF
>TRBJ2-7|-|-|TRBV28
TGTGCCAGCAGTTTATCCGGGAGTGTCCACGAGCAGTACTTC
CASSLSGSVHEQYF
>TRBJ1-6|-|-|TRBV20-1
TGCAGTGCTCTAACCTCAGGGGATTCACCCCTCCACTTT
CSALTSGDSPLHF
>TRBJ2-7|TRBD1|many|TRBV6-1
TGTGCCAGCAGTGGGTCGGGGACAGGGGTCCGGGAGCAGTACTTC
CASSGSGTGVREQYF
>TRBJ2-7|-|-|TRBV15
TGTGCCACCAGCAGGGACGGGGGAGTGGGAGCCTACGAGCAGTACTTC
CATSRDGGVGAYEQYF
>TRBJ2-1|TRBD2|few|TRBV3-1
TGTGCCAGCAGCCGTTTATCAGGGCTAGCGGGGACCTACAATGAGCAGTTCTTC
CASSRLSGLAGTYNEQFF
>TRBJ2-3|-|-|TRBV18
TGTGCCAGCTCACCTCGGGCTAAGAGCACAGATACGCAGTATTTT
CASSPRAKSTDTQYF
>TRBJ2-3|TRBD2|-|TRBV2
TGTGCCAGCATTTGGGAAGCGGGGAGAGATACGCAGTATTTT
CASIWEAGRDTQYF
>TRBJ2-5|-|few|TRBV3-1
TGTGCCAGCAGCCACGGGTCGGGCCAGTACTTC
CASSHGSGQYF
>TRBJ1-2|-|-|TRBV11-1
TGTGCCAGCAGCTTAGGTGAAATCGGGTATGGCTACACCTTC
CASSLGEIGYGYTF
>TRBJ1-4|TRBD1|-|TRBV7-9
TGTGCCAGCAGCTTAGCCCGGGACAGGAGTGAAAAACTGTTTTTT
CASSLARDRSEKLFF
>TRBJ2-1|-|-|TRBV7-9
TGTGCCAGCAGCGACCGGGACATCTACAATGAGCAGTTCTTC
CASSDRDIYNEQFF
>TRBJ2-7|-|few|TRBV27
TGTGCCAGCAGCTCTACGAGCGAGCAGTACTTC
CASSSTSEQYF
>TRBJ2-5|-|many|TRBV28
TGTGCCAGCAGTTTTGGGGAAGAGACCCAGTACTTC
CASSFGEETQYF
>TRBJ1-5|TRBD1|-|TRBV7-8
TGTGCCAGCAGCTCCCCGACAGGGGCTGGAAATCAGCCCCAGCATTTT
CASSSPTGAGNQPQHF
>TRBJ2-1|TRBD1|few|TRBV28
TGTGCCAGCAGTTGGGGGACAGTCAATGAGCAGTTCTTC
CASSWGTVNEQFF
>TRBJ1-5|TRBD1|few|TRBV6-6
TGTGCCAGCAGCTGGGGACAGGGCAATCAGCCCCAGCATTTT
CASSWGQGNQPQHF
>TRBJ2-1|-|-|TRBV20-1
TGCAGTGCTATGAGCGGTCAAGACAATGAGCAGTTCTTC
CSAMSGQDNEQFF
>TRBJ1-2|-|-|TRBV5-1
TGCGCCAGCAGCTTGGGGTTCGGAGAGGCCGGCTACACCTTC
CASSLGFGEAGYTF
>TRBJ2-4|TRBD2|few|TRBV28
TGTGCCAGCAGTTCACCCGCTAGCGGGAAAAAAAACATTCAGTACTTC
CASSSPASGKKNIQYF
>TRBJ1-1|-|few|TRBV29-1
TGCAGCGTTCGGGAGCCAGGGACGATTTTTAAGGCTGAAGCTTTCTTT
CSVREPGTIFKAEAFF
>TRBJ1-2|-|-|TRBV12-3/TRBV12-4
TGTGCCAGCAGTCAGGTCCCATCCCAAAAAGGCTACACCTTC
CASSQVPSQKGYTF
>TRBJ2-1|-|-|TRBV7-9
TGTGCCAGCAGCCCCGACTCTTACCCCCCCTACAATGAGCAGTTCTTC
CASSPDSYPPYNEQFF
>TRBJ2-7|-|many|TRBV4-1
TGCGCCAGCAGCCCGGAAGCGGTGGGAAGTGGGGAGCAGTACTTC
CASSPEAVGSGEQYF
>TRBJ2-2|-|-|TRBV4-2
TGTGCCAGCAGCCAATTCTGGCAGGGTGGTGCAGGGGAGCTGTTTTTT
CASSQFWQGGAGELFF
>TRBJ1-2|-|-|TRBV12-3/TRBV12-4
TGTGCCAGCAGTCAACGGGATTATCGGCGGGGCTACACCTTC
CASSQRDYRRGYTF
>TRBJ2-1|-|-|TRBV20-1
TGCAGTGCTAGACATTACGAAGGGTCCTCCTACAATGAGCAGTTCTTC
CSARHYEGSSYNEQFF
>TRBJ1-5|TRBD1|-|TRBV20-1
TGCAGTGCTAGATCAGGGACAGGAGGCAATCAGCCCCAGCATTTT
CSARSGTGGNQPQHF
>TRBJ1-2|-|few|TRBV6-4
TGTGCCAGCAGCCAAGAGGGGAAGGGAGGTGATGGCTACACCTTC
CASSQEGKGGDGYTF
>TRBJ2-3|TRBD2|-|TRBV25-1
TGTGCCAGCAGTGAAATATTAGCGGGAGGGATGGATACGCAGTATTTT
CASSEILAGGMDTQYF
>TRBJ2-2|-|-|TRBV12-5
TGTGCTACATTGGGGGAGAACGGGTCCGGGGAGCTGTTTTTT
CATLGENGSGELFF
>TRBJ2-5|TRBD1|few|TRBV7-9
TGTGCCAGCAGCCCCCTCAGGGGGGAGACCCAGTACTTC
CASSPLRGETQYF
>TRBJ2-5|TRBD1|few|TRBV27
TGTGCCAGCAGTCCATGGGACAGGGAAGAGACCCAGTACTTC
CASSPWDREETQYF
>TRBJ2-3|-|-|TRBV2
TGTGCCAGCAATGTCGGAGGTATTAGCACAGATACGCAGTATTTT
CASNVGGISTDTQYF
>TRBJ2-5|TRBD1|-|TRBV3-1
TGTGCCAGCAGCCGCCGACAGGGGGCCCAAGAGACCCAGTACTTC
CASSRRQGAQETQYF